This entry concerns a single TCR beta chain. The sample has other DNA sequences that encode this CDR3 too. The V end was cut by 3 bases, the J end by 0 bases, with 9 bases between. The V gene's germline CDR1 is SGHRS and CDR2 YFSETQ. This CDR3 is built from 14 residues. The sample originates from a study of blood T cell repertoires in COVID-19. Study information: Both acute and convalescent COVID-19 samples were obtained from the United States, Italy and Spain.

The assay was immunoSEQ multiplex PCR, and TCRdb's table has in-frame clones only and misses some. The sample comprises roughly 170,000 clones, 60% to 80% of which are singletons, and approximately 27% rests with the top ten. The chain employs TRBV5-1 and TRBJ1-1; D is perhaps TRBD1 (6 bases). The sample taken for sequencing was peripheral blood. The origin of this receptor is a woman between 70 and 85 years old with acute or convalescent COVID-19. The DNA of the CDR3 is TGCGCCAGCAGCTCCCAGGGGATGAACACTGAAGCTTTCTTT. Translating gives CASSSQGMNTEAFF.